The 20 T cell receptor beta chains in this list originate from one sample, sequenced in a study of cytomegalovirus exposure and HLA in healthy donors. A multiplex PCR was run with 60 Vbeta primers and 13 Jbeta primers. Produced via immunoSEQ multiplex PCR; TCRdb's table is partial and in-frame only. The repertoire holds about 180,000 clones, with around four fifths as singletons. The sequenced sample consisted of PBMCs. The source of these receptors is a man in his thirties or forties in good health and CMV-seronegative.

This chain joins TRBV29-1 and TRBJ2-3; 8 positions match TRBD2. The V gene's germline CDR1 is SQVTM and CDR2 ANQGSEA. V was pared by 6 bases and J by 6 bases, with 11 bases of the junction left unmatched. The length of the CDR3 is 14 residues. The CDR3 bases are TGCAGCGTAGGCAGGGTCCGGGGGGGGGATACGCAGTATTTT. Its protein is CSVGRVRGGDTQYF.

This chain uses TRBV5-1 with TRBJ2-2, with D hard to call. V dropped 0 bases and J dropped 6 bases, with 9 bases sitting between them. Germline V gene sequence: CDR1 SGHRS, CDR2 YFSETQ. This CDR3 region has 14 residues. CDR3 nucleotide sequence: TGCGCCAGCAGCTTGGTGGGCCAAGCCGGGGAGCTGTTTTTT. It specifies CASSLVGQAGELFF.

Here the CDR3 DNA reads TGTGCCAGTAGCCTGGGACTAGCGGTTTACTACAATGAGCAGTTCTTC. Its protein product is CASSLGLAVYYNEQFF. The chain has TRBV19 and TRBJ2-1, with 11 bases that match TRBD2. Germline V gene data show CDR1 as LNHDA and CDR2 as SQIVND (reference sequence). This CDR3 contains 16 residues. The trim removed 6 bases at V and 3 bases at J, leaving 7 bases unmatched. Variable domain in full (rest from reference TRBV19 and TRBJ2-1): DGGITQSPKYLFRKEGQNVTLSCEQNLNHDAMYWYRQDPGQGLRLIYYSQIVNDFQKGDIAEGYSVSREKKESFPLTVTSAQKNPTAFYLCASSLGLAVYYNEQFFGPGTRLTVL.

This clone turned up a few times. The chain links TRBV6-1 to TRBJ2-1; TRBD1 matches 7 bases. V was pared by 7 bases and J by 5 bases, with 5 bases of the junction left unmatched. In germline, CDR1 is MNHNS, CDR2 SASEGT. The CDR3 is 13 amino acids. CDR3 in DNA: TGTGCCAGCAAAGCCGGGACAGACAATGAGCAGTTCTTC. Translated: CASKAGTDNEQFF.

The V call is TRBV29-1, the J call TRBJ2-1; 8 bases fit TRBD2. The CDR3 contains 15 residues. Losses at the gene ends were 0 bases for V and 10 bases for J; bases not matched to a gene: 11. Germline V gives CDR1 SQVTM, CDR2 ANQGSEA. CDR3 nucleotides: TGCAGCGTTGAAGATGAAGGTAGCGGGATTTGGGAGCAGTTCTTC. Amino acids: CSVEDEGSGIWEQFF.

This rearrangement joins TRBV5-6 to TRBJ2-1, with 9 bases identical to TRBD2. Germline V gene lookup returns CDR1 SGHDT and CDR2 YYEEEE. After removal of 4 bases from V and 4 bases from J, the junction contained 6 bases not matched to a gene. This CDR3 spans 15 amino acids. The CDR3 sequence: CASSLLAGQYNEQFF. DNA for the CDR3: TGTGCCAGCAGCCTTCTAGCGGGGCAATACAATGAGCAGTTCTTC.

The chain uses TRBV4-3 and TRBJ2-1; 10 nucleotides agree with TRBD2. This CDR3 region has 17 residues. After removal of 2 bases from V and 2 bases from J, the junction contained 6 bases not matched to a gene. Germline V CDR1 and CDR2: LGHNA, YSLEER. The CDR3 bases are TGCGCCAGCAGCCAAAGCCCGGGGACTAGCGCCTACAATGAGCAGTTCTTC. This encodes CASSQSPGTSAYNEQFF.

This clone is a singleton in its sample. V and J are TRBV11-2 and TRBJ2-5, with 14 bases identical to TRBD2. The CDR3 loop spans 15 amino acids. V shed 5 bases and J 4 bases; nucleotides not matched to a gene: 3. Germline V gene data show CDR1 as SGHAT and CDR2 as FQNNGV. The CDR3 DNA sequence: TGTGCCAGCAGCATGACTAGCGGGAGGGGAGAGACCCAGTACTTC. Its protein product is CASSMTSGRGETQYF. Drawing the rest from reference TRBV11-2 and TRBJ2-5, the complete variable domain is EAGVAQSPRYKIIEKRQSVAFWCNPISGHATLYWYQQILGQGPKLLIQFQNNGVVDDSQLPKDRFSAERLKGVDSTLKIQPAKLEDSAVYLCASSMTSGRGETQYFGPGTRLLVL.

This chain uses TRBV4-3 with TRBJ2-3; 7 bases fit TRBD1. Trimming removed 4 bases from V and 0 bases from J; junction bases left unmatched: 7. Germline CDR1 is LGHNA and CDR2 is YSLEER. The CDR3 is 16 residues long. The CDR3, as DNA: TGCGCCAGCAGCCTAGGTGACAGGGCTAGCACAGATACGCAGTATTTT. Amino acid sequence: CASSLGDRASTDTQYF.

In its sample, this clone was seen once. The chain recombines TRBV10-1 with TRBJ1-6; weak D call: TRBD1 (5 bases). The CDR3 contains 13 residues. Trimming shortened V by 8 bases and J by 4 bases, and 9 bases separated the two germline ends. CDR1 and CDR2 (germline): WNHNN, SYGVQD (reference sequence). This CDR3 is CASDDSYNSPLHF. CDR3 DNA sequence: TGCGCCAGCGACGACAGTTATAATTCACCCCTCCACTTT.

The chain joins TRBV5-6 to TRBJ1-2; the match to TRBD1 covers 7 bases. The CDR3 spans 15 residues. J lost 5 bases, V lost 4 bases, and 11 bases had no gene match. Germline loops: CDR1 SGHDT, CDR2 YYEEEE. CDR3 nucleotide sequence: TGTGCCAGCAGCAATCTACGGACAGGCGGATATGGCTACACCTTC. It codes for CASSNLRTGGYGYTF. Based on the CDR3 plus reference TRBV5-6 and TRBJ1-2, the full variable domain is DAGVTQSPTHLIKTRGQQVTLRCSPKSGHDTVSWYQQALGQGPQFIFQYYEEEERQRGNFPDRFSGHQFPNYSSELNVNALLLGDSALYLCASSNLRTGGYGYTFGSGTRLTVV.

The chain combines TRBV7-6 with TRBJ2-7, with D possibly being TRBD2 (6 bases). The CDR3 spans 16 residues. Germline values: CDR1 SGHVS, CDR2 FNYEAQ. The V and J ends lost 6 bases and 2 bases respectively, with 20 bases between them. CDR3 protein: CASSLSRGIGAYEQYF. The CDR3 DNA reads TGTGCCAGCAGTCTAAGTCGCGGGATCGGTGCCTACGAGCAGTACTTC. Supplemented by reference TRBV7-6 and TRBJ2-7, the full variable domain reads GAGVSQSPRYKVTKRGQDVALRCDPISGHVSLYWYRQALGQGPEFLTYFNYEAQQDKSGLPNDRFSAERPEGSISTLTIQRTEQRDSAMYRCASSLSRGIGAYEQYFGPGTRLTVT.

The J gene is TRBJ1-1, the V gene TRBV19; 8 nucleotides align to TRBD1. The CDR3 is 16 residues long. Germline V gene lookup returns CDR1 LNHDA and CDR2 SQIVND (reference sequence). V dropped 5 bases and J dropped 0; count of bases not matched to a gene: 8. CDR3 protein: CASSLGTGYMNTEAFF. The CDR3 DNA reads as TGTGCCAGTAGTCTCGGGACAGGTTATATGAACACTGAAGCTTTCTTT.

For this clone: This CDR3 is also generated by other DNA sequences in the sample. V and J are TRBV9 and TRBJ2-7; TRBD1 aligns across 10 bases. The CDR3 runs to 15 residues. The V gene's germline CDR1 is SGDLS and CDR2 YYNGEE. After removal of 0 bases from V and 0 bases from J, the junction contained 0 bases not matched to a gene. CDR3 in DNA: TGTGCCAGCAGCGTAGGGACAGGGGGCTCCTACGAGCAGTACTTC. Residues: CASSVGTGGSYEQYF.

The chain carries TRBV28 and TRBJ2-4; 7 bases are shared with TRBD2. V lost 5 bases and J lost 3; bases outside the gene matches: 13. The germline V gene encodes CDR1 MDHEN and CDR2 SYDVKM. This CDR3 spans 17 amino acids. The CDR3 region is CASSPWTGGRGKNIQYF. The DNA of the CDR3 is TGTGCCAGCAGTCCATGGACGGGGGGAAGGGGCAAAAACATTCAGTACTTC.

The rearrangement uses TRBV7-9 and TRBJ2-1; tentatively, D is TRBD1 (6 bases). V was trimmed by 5 bases and J by 11 bases, leaving 28 bases between them. CDR1 is SEHNR, CDR2 FQNEAQ, per germline (reference sequence). This CDR3 has 17 amino acids. CDR3 in amino acids: CASSNLRTQGLPHQQFF. DNA for the CDR3: TGTGCCAGCAGCAACCTCCGCACGCAGGGGCTCCCGCACCAGCAGTTCTTC. The entire variable domain, with the rest obtained from reference TRBV7-9 and TRBJ2-1, is as follows: DTGVSQNPRHKITKRGQNVTFRCDPISEHNRLYWYRQTLGQGPEFLTYFQNEAQLEKSRLLSDRFSAERPKGSFSTLEIQRTEQGDSAMYLCASSNLRTQGLPHQQFFGPGTRLTVL.

To note about this clone: A read error may account for a junction end that differs from germline. The V and J genes are TRBV7-7 and TRBJ2-3; TRBD1 is a possible D gene (5 bases). The CDR3 consists of 14 residues. The germline CDR1 and CDR2 sequences are SSHAT and FNYEAQ (reference sequence). Written as DNA, the CDR3 is TGTGCTAGCAGCTTATCGACAGGCACAGATACGCAGTATTTT. Protein: CASSLSTGTDTQYF.

The chain carries TRBV9 and TRBJ2-7; a weak D match, TRBD1 (6 bases). Trimming took off 0 bases at V and 2 bases at J, with 12 bases between the two ends. Germline values: CDR1 SGDLS, CDR2 YYNGEE. This CDR3 is 15 amino acids long. The CDR3 sequence is CASSVDIAGAYEQYF. The CDR3, as DNA: TGTGCCAGCAGCGTAGATATCGCAGGGGCCTACGAGCAGTACTTC. Full variable domain (rest looked up from reference TRBV9 and TRBJ2-7): DSGVTQTPKHLITATGQRVTLRCSPRSGDLSVYWYQQSLDQGLQFLIQYYNGEERAKGNILERFSAQQFPDLHSELNLSSLELGDSALYFCASSVDIAGAYEQYFGPGTRLTVT.

This clone was seen only once. The genes are TRBV7-3 and TRBJ2-1; TRBD1 aligns across 9 bases. Germline lookup yields CDR1 SGHTA and CDR2 FQGTGA. The CDR3 contains 15 residues. The V gene end was trimmed by 4 bases and the J gene end by 7 bases; junction bases not matched to a gene: 8. The CDR3 DNA reads TGTGCCAGCAGCTCCCGGACAGGGGACGGTAATGAGCAGTTCTTC. Translation gives CASSSRTGDGNEQFF. Full variable domain (missing parts from reference TRBV7-3 and TRBJ2-1): GAGVSQTPSNKVTEKGKYVELRCDPISGHTALYWYRQSLGQGPEFLIYFQGTGAADDSGLPNDRFFAVRPEGSVSTLKIQRTERGDSAVYLCASSSRTGDGNEQFFGPGTRLTVL.

This clone was counted between two and nine times. The chain carries TRBV28 and TRBJ1-5; 7 bases are shared with TRBD1. The CDR3 totals 17 residues. The germline V gene encodes CDR1 MDHEN and CDR2 SYDVKM. The V and J ends lost 6 bases and 0 bases, in that order; junction bases with no gene match: 11. The CDR3 loop reads CASSPNGQAYSNQPQHF. The CDR3 bases are TGTGCCAGCAGCCCGAACGGACAGGCCTATAGCAATCAGCCCCAGCATTTT. The whole variable domain, filled in from reference TRBV28 and TRBJ1-5, reads DVKVTQSSRYLVKRTGEKVFLECVQDMDHENMFWYRQDPGLGLRLIYFSYDVKMKEKGDIPEGYSVSREKKERFSLILESASTNQTSMYLCASSPNGQAYSNQPQHFGDGTRLSIL.